A single T cell receptor (beta chain) is shown here with its context. Antigen specificity is unknown. V lost 6 bases and J lost 4, with 13 bases in between. In germline, CDR1 is MDHEN, CDR2 SYDVKM. This CDR3 spans 15 amino acids. This entry belongs to a study of OX40 agonist ivuxolimab in advanced cancers. Study summary: Patients were given ivuxolimab, an antibody that agonizes OX40 (CD134).

Sequencing used immunoSEQ multiplex PCR; TCRdb keeps in-frame clones, though not all of them. The data hold tens of thousands of clones, with around 77% observed a single time. Overall study findings and caveats: Which antigen the expanded peripheral T cells recognized is unknown. In general, CD8+ T cells held more expanded clones than CD4+ did, on average.

The TCR was taken from an adult with an advanced solid tumor such as melanoma, head and neck, liver or kidney cancer. V is TRBV28 and J is TRBJ1-6; no clear D gene. This specimen was CD4+ or CD8+ T cells sorted from blood, taken in a trial of the OX40 agonist ivuxolimab. CDR3: CASSPRPGYNSPLHF. CDR3 in DNA: TGTGCCAGCAGCCCACGGCCGGGGTATAATTCACCCCTCCACTTT.